Sample share makes the clone carrying this T cell receptor (beta chain) medium-sized. Its specificity is unknown. This sample is part of a study of T cell responses to AZD1222 COVID-19 vaccine. Study observations and caveats: A mostly white British donor set with more females was recruited, and clonal diversity was possibly underestimated.

This CDR3 contains 15 residues. From germline, CDR1 is MGHRA and CDR2 YSYEKL. V lost 0 bases and J lost 4, with 12 bases in between. Data came from immunoSEQ multiplex PCR; TCRdb stores just in-frame clones and leaves some out. The sample lists over 150,000 clones; roughly nine tenths were seen once. The sequencing used peripheral blood, collected on day 0 of AZD1222 vaccination. The chain recombines TRBV4-1 with TRBJ1-2, with D possibly matching TRBD1 (6 bases). The receptor comes from an adult in good health. The CDR3 reads CASSQDPSQGYGYTF. The DNA for the CDR3 is TGCGCCAGCAGCCAAGATCCATCACAGGGCTATGGCTACACCTTC.